Many counts were recorded for the clone carrying this TCR beta chain. Via MiXCR, TCRdb re-called the 5' RACE reads, giving one row per CDR3 protein. This table holds more than 250,000 distinct CDR3 sequences, about 9.9% found once. This sample is drawn from a study of CD8 T cells in ankylosing spondylitis. The V gene's germline CDR1 is DFQATT and CDR2 SNEGSKA (reference sequence). This CDR3 is 14 amino acids long. The V gene end was trimmed by 3 bases and the J gene end by 3 bases; junction bases not matched to a gene: 8. The receptor was isolated from a female donor with ankylosing spondylitis or in good health (not recorded which). The rearrangement uses TRBV20-1 and TRBJ2-7; 7 nucleotides align to TRBD2. Specimen: blood, either unsorted or a sorted T cell fraction (not recorded which). As DNA, the CDR3 is TGCAGTGCTAGCCCGACTAGCCTGCTCTACGAGCAGTACTTC. Translated: CSASPTSLLYEQYF.